Following are 27 T cell receptor beta chains from one sample sequenced in a study of blood T cell repertoires in COVID-19. The table came from immunoSEQ multiplex PCR; TCRdb's copy has only in-frame clones and leaves some out. There are 50,000 to 65,000 clones in the sample; over 75% occur only once, and 3.5% to 4% lies in the top ten. The sequenced sample consisted of peripheral blood. The receptors shown here come from a man aged 70 or older with acute or convalescent COVID-19.

This clone was counted between two and nine times. The CDR3 region has the DNA TGTGCCAGCAGGCGGGGTGCCTCTCCTGAAGCTTTCTTT. This codes for CASRRGASPEAFF. The V gene is TRBV12-3 or TRBV12-4, the J gene TRBJ1-1, with D hard to call. The CDR3 runs 13 residues. V was trimmed by 6 bases and J by 6 bases, leaving 14 bases between them.

CDR3: CASSLFASGGFEQYF. CDR3 nucleotide sequence: TGTGCCAGCAGTTTATTTGCTAGCGGGGGGTTCGAGCAGTACTTC. The chain is built from TRBV27 and TRBJ2-7; 11 bases agree with TRBD2. This CDR3 is 15 amino acids long. Germline V gene sequence: CDR1 MNHEY, CDR2 SMNVEV (reference sequence). The V and J ends lost 1 base and 6 bases, in that order; junction bases with no gene match: 5.

The chain uses TRBV19 and TRBJ1-4; no firm D call. V was cut by 8 bases and J by 7 bases, with 11 bases left in between. CDR1 and CDR2 from the germline V gene are LNHDA and SQIVND (reference sequence). This CDR3 is 12 amino acids long. For the CDR3, the DNA is TGTGCCAGTCACACGAGAGGTGAAAAACTGTTTTTT. It encodes CASHTRGEKLFF.

This clone was detected once. This chain uses TRBV6-2 or TRBV6-3 with TRBJ1-5; D may be TRBD1 (5 bases). The CDR3 extends over 15 amino acids. With 2 bases removed from V and 1 base from J, the gap between germline ends came to 9 bases. Germline values: CDR1 MNHEY, CDR2 SVGEGT. The chain's CDR3 is CASSYPGGSNQPQHF. The CDR3, as DNA: TGTGCCAGCAGTTACCCGGGGGGAAGCAATCAGCCCCAGCATTTT.

The V gene is TRBV15, the J gene TRBJ2-7; TRBD2 is a possible D gene (6 bases). From germline, CDR1 is LNHNV and CDR2 YYDKDF (reference sequence). The length of the CDR3 is 13 residues. Deletions cut 3 bases from V and 2 bases from J, with 8 bases between. CDR3 bases: TGTGCCACCAGCAGGGGGGGAACCTACGAGCAGTACTTC. This sequence encodes CATSRGGTYEQYF.

CDR3 DNA sequence: TGTGCCAGCAGCTTACGCGGACAGAATGAGCAGTTCTTC. Its protein product is CASSLRGQNEQFF. The V call is TRBV7-2, the J call TRBJ2-1, with a tentative D call TRBD1 (6 bases). Germline V gene lookup returns CDR1 SGHTA and CDR2 FQGNSA. V dropped 2 bases and J dropped 7 bases, with 9 bases sitting between them. This CDR3 comprises 13 residues.

The rearrangement joins TRBV7-8 to TRBJ2-5; weak D call: TRBD2 (5 bases). CDR1 is SGHVS and CDR2 is FQNEAQ in the germline V gene. V was pared by 5 bases and J by 1 base, with 14 bases between. This CDR3 region has 15 residues. CDR3 bases: TGTGCCAGCAGCCCCAAGCGGCAGTCCCAAGAGACCCAGTACTTC. Amino acids: CASSPKRQSQETQYF.

The chain couples TRBV2 to TRBJ1-5, with TRBD1 matching over 8 bases. This CDR3 has 14 residues. Germline V gene lookup returns CDR1 SNHLY and CDR2 FYNNEI. The trim removed 4 bases at V and 5 bases at J, leaving 4 bases unmatched. CDR3 loop: CASSGDRLYQPQHF. CDR3 in DNA: TGTGCCAGCAGTGGGGACAGGCTCTATCAGCCCCAGCATTTT.

The rearrangement links TRBV18 to TRBJ1-1; D ambiguous. The CDR3 totals 14 residues. CDR1 and CDR2 from the germline V gene are KGHSH and LQKENI. Trimming removed 6 bases at V and 1 base at J, with 12 bases between. CDR3 region: CASSPLGGNTEAFF. The CDR3 DNA reads as TGTGCCAGCTCGCCTCTGGGAGGGAACACTGAAGCTTTCTTT.

This clone was found a few times. The chain couples TRBV18 to TRBJ1-4, with 9 bases identical to TRBD1. The V gene end was trimmed by 5 bases and the J gene end by 6 bases; junction bases not matched to a gene: 4. CDR3 length: 14 amino acids. CDR1 and CDR2 from the germline V gene are KGHSH and LQKENI. CDR3 bases: TGTGCCAGCTCAGTTCGGACAGGGGATGAAAAACTGTTTTTT. It is translated as CASSVRTGDEKLFF.

This sequence joins TRBV7-9 and TRBJ1-5, with TRBD1 identical over 7 bases. The V gene's germline CDR1 is SEHNR and CDR2 FQNEAQ (reference sequence). The CDR3 runs to 14 residues. V dropped 1 base and J dropped 6; count of bases not matched to a gene: 3. For the CDR3, the DNA is TGTGCCAGCAGCTTAGACAGGGGCGGTCAGCCCCAGCATTTT. It encodes CASSLDRGGQPQHF.

This clone occurred once. The rearrangement links TRBV6-4 to TRBJ2-7; D uncertain. Between the trimmed V and J ends, which lost 8 bases and 6 bases, there was a span of 20 bases. Germline CDR1 reads MRHNA; CDR2 reads SNTAGT. The CDR3 is 14 amino acids. The CDR3 DNA sequence: TGTGCCAGCGCCTCCCCTGGTCGGGTCGGCGAGCAGTACTTC. It yields the protein CASASPGRVGEQYF.

The chain carries TRBV3-1 (or the pseudogene TRBV3-2) and TRBJ1-6; TRBD1 agrees at 11 bases. Germline V gives CDR1 LGHDT, CDR2 YNNKEL (reference sequence). The CDR3 covers 15 residues. V shed 3 bases, J shed 9 bases, and the junction held 4 bases outside the gene matches. The CDR3 nucleotides are TGTGCCAGCAGCCAGGACAGGGGGCGCACTTCACCCCTCCACTTT. This encodes CASSQDRGRTSPLHF.

The genes are TRBV6-5 and TRBJ2-7; 7 nucleotides match TRBD1. The V gene end was trimmed by 5 bases and the J gene end by 6 bases; junction bases not matched to a gene: 7. Germline-derived CDR1 and CDR2 are MNHEY and SVGAGI. This CDR3 comprises 13 residues. The CDR3: CASSPPTGSEQYF. In nucleotides, the CDR3 is TGTGCCAGCAGTCCTCCGACAGGGAGCGAGCAGTACTTC.

This clone occurred a few times. This chain uses TRBV19 with TRBJ2-2, with a weak D call TRBD2 (6 bases). Germline values: CDR1 LNHDA, CDR2 SQIVND (reference sequence). V was clipped by 2 bases and J by 12 bases, with 16 bases between them. The CDR3 contains 14 residues. This CDR3 is CASSISPGLTKLFF. The CDR3 bases are TGTGCCAGTAGTATATCTCCGGGACTCACTAAGCTGTTTTTT.

The chain employs TRBV7-9 and TRBJ1-2, with a tentative D call TRBD1 (5 bases). V was clipped by 5 bases and J by 8 bases, with 15 bases between them. CDR1 SEHNR and CDR2 FQNEAQ come from the germline V gene (reference sequence). The CDR3 runs 13 residues. Written as DNA, the CDR3 is TGTGCCAGCAGCACCAAGGGGACTTGGGGCTACACCTTC. Translation: CASSTKGTWGYTF.

V usage is TRBV7-8 and J usage is TRBJ2-1, with TRBD2 matching 9 bases. CDR1 is SGHVS, CDR2 FQNEAQ, per germline. This CDR3 is 15 amino acids long. With V trimmed by 5 bases and J by 4 bases, 6 bases remained unmatched. This chain's CDR3 is CASSAAGGLYNEQFF. The CDR3 DNA is TGTGCCAGCAGCGCAGCGGGGGGCCTATACAATGAGCAGTTCTTC.

The chain links TRBV2 to TRBJ1-2, with TRBD1 matching over 7 bases. J lost 0 bases, V lost 7 bases, and 8 bases had no gene match. The CDR3 contains 15 residues. CDR1 and CDR2 from the germline V gene are SNHLY and FYNNEI. CDR3 region: CASTYSGTANYGYTF. In DNA, the CDR3 is TGTGCCAGCACCTACTCCGGGACAGCTAACTATGGCTACACCTTC.

This chain uses TRBV7-8 with TRBJ2-3; 7 nucleotides line up with TRBD1. Germline V CDR1 and CDR2: SGHVS, FQNEAQ. This CDR3 contains 17 residues. The J segment lost 1 base and the V segment lost 3 bases, leaving 10 bases of the junction unmatched. This CDR3 reads CASSLSIGTVRTDTQYF. CDR3 bases: TGTGCCAGCAGCTTGTCAATCGGGACAGTCCGCACAGATACGCAGTATTTT.

V gene TRBV30 combines with J gene TRBJ2-7; 8 bases map to TRBD1. CDR1 is GTSNPN, CDR2 SVGIG, per germline (reference sequence). V dropped 3 bases and J dropped 7; count of bases not matched to a gene: 14. The CDR3 contains 15 residues. The CDR3 bases are TGTGCCTGGAGGAGCCCGGGACAGGCTACCCGGGAGCAGTACTTC. Its protein product is CAWRSPGQATREQYF.

V is TRBV29-1 and J is TRBJ2-7; a weak D match, TRBD2 (5 bases). Trimming stripped 7 bases from V and 1 base from J, with 14 bases between. Per germline, CDR1 SQVTM and CDR2 ANQGSEA. The length of the CDR3 is 13 residues. The CDR3 bases are TGCAGCGCCCGCCCAGGAGGATCCTACGAGCAGTACTTC. As protein: CSARPGGSYEQYF.

The genes are TRBV2 and TRBJ2-7; perhaps TRBD1 as D (5 bases). This CDR3 is built from 15 residues. The V gene lost 6 bases and the J gene lost 3 bases, with 18 bases spanning the gap. Per the germline V gene, CDR1 is SNHLY and CDR2 is FYNNEI. The CDR3 DNA sequence: TGTGCCAGCAGAGATGACAGCCTGGGGTACTACGAGCAGTACTTC. Protein product: CASRDDSLGYYEQYF.

CDR3 amino acids: CASSLTEGLDTQYF. The DNA of the CDR3 is TGTGCCAGCAGCTTAACGGAGGGTTTAGATACGCAGTATTTT. This sequence joins TRBV7-3 and TRBJ2-3, with D maybe TRBD2 (6 bases). CDR3 length: 14 residues. The V end lost 0 bases, the J end lost 5 bases, and 9 bases lay between the germline ends. Germline V CDR1 and CDR2: SGHTA, FQGTGA. The full variable domain, completed using reference TRBV7-3 and TRBJ2-3, is GAGVSQTPSNKVTEKGKYVELRCDPISGHTALYWYRQSLGQGPEFLIYFQGTGAADDSGLPNDRFFAVRPEGSVSTLKIQRTERGDSAVYLCASSLTEGLDTQYFGPGTRLTVL.

The V and J genes are TRBV3-1 (or the pseudogene TRBV3-2) and TRBJ2-3; 11 nucleotides align to TRBD1. The CDR3 covers 14 residues. The V gene end was trimmed by 5 bases and the J gene end by 3 bases; junction bases not matched to a gene: 1. Germline V lookup: CDR1 LGHDT, CDR2 YNNKEL (reference sequence). The CDR3 is CASSGTGGTDTQYF. The CDR3 bases are TGTGCCAGCAGCGGGACAGGGGGGACAGATACGCAGTATTTT.

This chain connects TRBV7-9 to TRBJ2-1; 10 positions agree with TRBD2. This CDR3 has 15 residues. Germline V gives CDR1 SEHNR, CDR2 FQNEAQ (reference sequence). V trimming: 2 bases; J trimming: 7 bases; junction bases outside the gene matches: 5. The CDR3 reads CASSLLAGVLNEQFF. The CDR3, as DNA: TGTGCCAGCAGCTTACTAGCGGGGGTCCTAAATGAGCAGTTCTTC.

The chain carries TRBV6-6 and TRBJ1-5; D not certain. V lost 0 bases and J lost 3, with 9 bases in between. Germline values: CDR1 MNHNY, CDR2 SVGAGI (reference sequence). This CDR3 is 15 amino acids long. CDR3 in DNA: TGTGCCAGCAGTTACTCGAAACAGCACAATCAGCCCCAGCATTTT. This codes for CASSYSKQHNQPQHF.

J is TRBJ2-3 and V is TRBV18, with 7 nucleotides matching TRBD1. This CDR3 region has 14 residues. The J segment lost 6 bases and the V segment lost 3 bases, leaving 6 bases of the junction unmatched. Per germline, CDR1 KGHSH and CDR2 LQKENI. The CDR3 here is CASSPGQPSDTQYF. The DNA for the CDR3 is TGTGCCAGCTCACCGGGACAGCCCTCTGATACGCAGTATTTT. Variable domain in full (rest from reference TRBV18 and TRBJ2-3): NAGVMQNPRHLVRRRGQEARLRCSPMKGHSHVYWYRQLPEEGLKFMVYLQKENIIDESGMPKERFSAEFPKEGPSILRIQQVVRGDSAAYFCASSPGQPSDTQYFGPGTRLTVL.